These 20 T cell receptor beta chains were sequenced from one sample in a study of T cell changes during pregnancy in multiple sclerosis. The method was immunoSEQ multiplex PCR; TCRdb's version includes in-frame clones alone and lacks a portion of them. The sample shows 60,000 or so clones, 90% to 95% of them seen only once. The input for sequencing was peripheral blood, taken before pregnancy. These receptors all come from a female donor with multiple sclerosis, enrolled in a pregnancy study.

J is TRBJ2-7 and V is TRBV6-1, with 7 positions matching TRBD1. This CDR3 has 16 residues. Germline V gene data show CDR1 as MNHNS and CDR2 as SASEGT. Trimming cost V 1 base and J 0 bases; bases outside gene matches: 6. The CDR3 reads CASSEVGTVTSYEQYF. CDR3 nucleotides: TGTGCCAGCAGTGAAGTGGGGACAGTGACCTCCTACGAGCAGTACTTC.

The chain carries TRBV2 and TRBJ2-6, with a weak D call TRBD1 (6 bases). Looked up from germline, CDR1 is SNHLY and CDR2 is FYNNEI. Trimming took 8 bases from V and 7 from J, leaving 24 bases between them. The CDR3 length is 17 residues. The chain's CDR3 is CASQPGQGLPDANVLTF. CDR3 coding DNA: TGTGCCAGCCAACCGGGACAAGGCCTTCCTGACGCCAACGTCCTGACTTTC.

The chain is built from TRBV10-3 and TRBJ1-2; 8 bases line up with TRBD1. Germline V CDR1 and CDR2: ENHRY, SYGVKD. V gave up 7 bases and J gave up 6 bases; unmatched junction bases: 16. CDR3 length equals 16 residues. CDR3 amino acids: CAITPGTGLRRDGYTF. The CDR3 nucleotides read TGTGCCATCACCCCCGGGACAGGTTTAAGGCGGGATGGCTACACCTTC.

The chain joins TRBV7-2 to TRBJ1-4; TRBD1 aligns across 7 bases. The length of the CDR3 is 14 residues. Germline assignment: CDR1 SGHTA and CDR2 FQGNSA. V shed 4 bases, J shed 8 bases, and the junction held 7 bases outside the gene matches. The CDR3 is CASSWTGREEKLFF. CDR3 nucleotide sequence: TGTGCCAGCAGCTGGACAGGACGGGAAGAAAAACTGTTTTTT.

The gene calls are TRBV27 and TRBJ2-3, with TRBD2 matching over 11 bases. Germline CDR1 reads MNHEY; CDR2 reads SMNVEV (reference sequence). Germline trimming cut 0 bases from V and 4 bases from J; bases unmatched to any gene: 0. The CDR3 sequence is 15 residues long. Written as DNA, the CDR3 is TGTGCCAGCAGTTTATCGGGACTAGCGGCAGATACGCAGTATTTT. Translating it yields CASSLSGLAADTQYF.

The chain employs TRBV6-6 and TRBJ2-5; D might be TRBD2 (5 bases). Between the trimmed V and J ends, which lost 8 bases and 4 bases, there was a span of 11 bases. Germline values: CDR1 MNHNY, CDR2 SVGAGI (reference sequence). The CDR3 has 12 amino acids. The CDR3 here is CASGRVSETQYF. CDR3 bases: TGTGCCAGCGGGCGGGTATCAGAGACCCAGTACTTC.

V gene TRBV7-2 combines with J gene TRBJ1-2, with 7 bases fitting TRBD1. From germline, CDR1 is SGHTA and CDR2 FQGNSA. V was clipped by 5 bases and J by 6 bases; unmatched bases: 6. The CDR3 has 13 residues. The CDR3 DNA is TGTGCCAGCAGCCCCTCCAGGGGGGATGGCTACACCTTC. Protein sequence: CASSPSRGDGYTF. Drawing the rest from reference TRBV7-2 and TRBJ1-2, the complete variable domain is GAGVSQSPSNKVTEKGKDVELRCDPISGHTALYWYRQSLGQGLEFLIYFQGNSAPDKSGLPSDRFSAERTGGSVSTLTIQRTQQEDSAVYLCASSPSRGDGYTFGSGTRLTVV.

The chain links TRBV7-2 to TRBJ1-2, with D possibly matching TRBD1 (6 bases). Per germline, CDR1 SGHTA and CDR2 FQGNSA. With 1 base removed from V and 12 bases from J, the gap between germline ends came to 15 bases. The CDR3 is 13 amino acids. The CDR3 region is CASSLGPGAGDTF. The CDR3 DNA follows: TGTGCCAGCAGCTTAGGCCCCGGGGCAGGGGACACCTTC.

CDR3 DNA: TGCGCCAGCAGCCAAGATGTTTCGGGGGGCCGCAATGAGCAGTTCTTC. Its translation is CASSQDVSGGRNEQFF. This chain joins TRBV4-3 and TRBJ2-1, with D possibly being TRBD2 (7 bases). From germline, CDR1 is LGHNA and CDR2 YSLEER. The CDR3 is 16 residues long. The V end lost 0 bases, the J end lost 6 bases, and 15 bases lay between the germline ends.

The chain has TRBV7-3 and TRBJ2-3; TRBD2 aligns across 7 bases. CDR1 and CDR2 from the germline V gene are SGHTA and FQGTGA. The J segment lost 4 bases and the V segment lost 4 bases, leaving 8 bases of the junction unmatched. The CDR3 has 15 amino acids. CDR3 DNA sequence: TGTGCCAGCAGCTACCGCGGGGGTGGGGCAGATACGCAGTATTTT. This encodes CASSYRGGGADTQYF.

The chain combines TRBV23-1 with TRBJ1-2; 7 nucleotides align to TRBD1. TRBV23-1 is known as an ORF, though its function is uncertain. There are 12 residues in the CDR3. With V trimmed by 6 bases and J by 14 bases, 12 bases remained unmatched. The CDR3 reads CASRSLRGVRTF. The CDR3 coding sequence is TGCGCCAGCAGGTCACTCAGGGGGGTTCGGACCTTC.

The gene calls are TRBV18 and TRBJ2-2; possible D gene TRBD2, 6 bases. V lost 4 bases and J lost 7, with 19 bases in between. This CDR3 is built from 16 residues. The V gene's germline CDR1 is KGHSH and CDR2 LQKENI. In nucleotides, the CDR3 is TGTGCCAGCTCACGGGACGCGGGGCCCGGCTACGGGGAGCTGTTTTTT. Translation: CASSRDAGPGYGELFF. Full variable domain (rest looked up from reference TRBV18 and TRBJ2-2): NAGVMQNPRHLVRRRGQEARLRCSPMKGHSHVYWYRQLPEEGLKFMVYLQKENIIDESGMPKERFSAEFPKEGPSILRIQQVVRGDSAAYFCASSRDAGPGYGELFFGEGSRLTVL.

J is TRBJ1-1 and V is TRBV19; 7 nucleotides match TRBD1. Germline V gives CDR1 LNHDA, CDR2 SQIVND (reference sequence). This CDR3 region has 15 residues. V lost 6 bases to trimming and J lost 5 bases; unmatched junction nucleotides: 12. The CDR3 region has the DNA TGTGCCAGTAGGACAATCAGACAGGGAAGGACTGAAGCTTTCTTT. Its protein product is CASRTIRQGRTEAFF.

The rearrangement uses TRBV19 and TRBJ1-2; maybe TRBD1 (6 bases). The germline V and J ends were trimmed by 0 bases and 5 bases, with 13 bases remaining between them. CDR1 LNHDA and CDR2 SQIVND come from the germline V gene (reference sequence). The CDR3 is 15 amino acids. CDR3 sequence: CASSIELTGLYGYTF. CDR3 DNA sequence: TGTGCCAGTAGTATAGAGCTCACAGGGCTTTATGGCTACACCTTC.

The chain links TRBV5-6 to TRBJ1-1; 9 bases align to TRBD1. With 3 bases clipped from V and 3 bases from J, the junction kept 0 bases outside the gene matches. This CDR3 is 13 amino acids long. Looked up from germline, CDR1 is SGHDT and CDR2 is YYEEEE. The CDR3 protein is CASSWDRDTEAFF. The CDR3 DNA reads as TGTGCCAGCAGCTGGGACAGGGACACTGAAGCTTTCTTT.

This chain uses TRBV6-6 with TRBJ1-6, with D possibly matching TRBD1 (6 bases). From germline, CDR1 is MNHNY and CDR2 SVGAGI (reference sequence). This CDR3 is built from 15 residues. Trimming shortened V by 5 bases and J by 7 bases, and 15 bases separated the two germline ends. The CDR3 DNA reads TGTGCCAGCAGTACGGACAGCGATCGAAATTCACCCCTCCACTTT. Protein: CASSTDSDRNSPLHF.

The chain combines TRBV7-8 with TRBJ2-7, with a weak D call TRBD1 (6 bases). V shed 2 bases and J shed 12 bases, with 20 bases lying between them. The CDR3 is 14 amino acids. Germline V gene sequence: CDR1 SGHVS, CDR2 FQNEAQ. Here the CDR3 reads CASSLSAWTDLLYF. Written as DNA, the CDR3 is TGTGCCAGCAGCTTATCAGCGTGGACAGACCTCCTGTACTTC.

The chain recombines TRBV21-1 with TRBJ2-3; the table's D gene call, TRBD2, was not cross checked with the DNA. TRBV21-1 is a pseudogene segment. This CDR3 spans 18 amino acids. The CDR3 loop is CASSKGGGRSVNSDTQYF. CDR3 in DNA: TGTGCCAGCAGCAAAGGGGGGGGGAGATCGGTTAACTCAGATACGCAGTATTTT.

The rearrangement uses TRBV7-9 and TRBJ2-3; D is perhaps TRBD2 (6 bases). Germline-derived CDR1 and CDR2 are SEHNR and FQNEAQ (reference sequence). The CDR3 extends over 12 amino acids. Trimming stripped 5 bases from V and 7 bases from J, with 10 bases between. The CDR3 sequence: CASSPSEYTQYF. The CDR3 DNA follows: TGTGCCAGCAGCCCTAGCGAGTATACGCAGTATTTT.

This clone was observed once. V gene TRBV5-4 combines with J gene TRBJ1-1; 7 bases match TRBD1. The V segment lost 0 bases and the J segment 2 bases; nucleotides outside the gene matches: 1. The V gene's germline CDR1 is SGHNT and CDR2 YYREEE (reference sequence). The CDR3 is 14 amino acids. As DNA, the CDR3 is TGTGCCAGCAGCTTGGGAGGGGGCAACACTGAAGCTTTCTTT. Translated: CASSLGGGNTEAFF.